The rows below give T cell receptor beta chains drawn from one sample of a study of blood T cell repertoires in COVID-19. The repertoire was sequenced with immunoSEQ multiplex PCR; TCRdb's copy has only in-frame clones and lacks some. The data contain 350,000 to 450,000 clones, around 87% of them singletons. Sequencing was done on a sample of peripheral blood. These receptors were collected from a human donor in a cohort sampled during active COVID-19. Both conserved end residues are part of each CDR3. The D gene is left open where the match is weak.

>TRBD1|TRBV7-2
CASSLDHRGTEAFF
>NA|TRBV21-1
CASSKEVGGQGIPNYGYTF
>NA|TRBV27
CASSQNSPSNYGYTF
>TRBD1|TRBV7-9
CASSWYRDRGTGELFF
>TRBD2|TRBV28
CASSSLLAGGLGGENEQFF
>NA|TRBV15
CATHRWGSGGNSAAFF
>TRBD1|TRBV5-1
CASRVDRGLNGYTF
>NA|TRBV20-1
CSAGTGFEQFF
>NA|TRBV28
CASSSRETQYF
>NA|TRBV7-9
CASSEEDRYTEAFF
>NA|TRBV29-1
CSVEDPLAAGELFF
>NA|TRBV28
CASSSRVYGYTF
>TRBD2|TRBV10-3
CASTRERGYNEQFF
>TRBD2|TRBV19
CASSPQRDTDTQYF
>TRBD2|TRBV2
CATSLAISGEQYF
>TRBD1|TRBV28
CASRGRTGSYGYTF
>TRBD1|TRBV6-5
CASSYGWTGSYGYTF
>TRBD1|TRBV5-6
CASSSTGPVDAEAFF
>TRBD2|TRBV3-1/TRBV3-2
CASSQDPGGEQFF
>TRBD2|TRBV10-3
CAISTASGTSSNEQYF
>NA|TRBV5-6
CASSSLKHQEPNTGELFF
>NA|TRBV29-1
CSVSREGDTQYF
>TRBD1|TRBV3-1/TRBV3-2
CASSQGDSRRGKETQYF
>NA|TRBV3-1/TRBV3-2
CASSQESGSEQFF
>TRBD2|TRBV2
CASRESREGGEQFF
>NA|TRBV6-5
CASSRGNEQFF
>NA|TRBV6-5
CASVGGGAGETQYF
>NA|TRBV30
CAWALGGSYEQYF